These T cell receptor beta chains were read from a single sample in a study of early T cells in non-severe SARS-CoV-2 infection. Each CDR3 protein gets one entry after TCRdb re-called the 5' RACE reads with MiXCR. The sample carries 30,000 to 40,000 distinct CDR3 sequences, about 10% recorded once. Sequencing was done on a sample of whole blood. Receptors were obtained from an adult who was a healthcare worker with PCR-confirmed SARS-CoV-2 infection or an uninfected control (not recorded which). The CDR3 runs from the conserved cysteine through the conserved F or W. A D gene is named only where the DNA matches it firmly. Some rows mark clone size as missing; the rest say once, few, many or name a class of expanded clone.

TRBV6-5	TRBJ2-7	-	many	CASSSTGGRLRYEQYF	TGTGCCAGCAGTTCCACCGGGGGACGTTTGCGTTACGAGCAGTACTTC
TRBV28	TRBJ1-5	TRBD1	few	CASSYRQGQPQHF	TGTGCCAGCAGTTACCGACAGGGTCAGCCCCAGCATTTT
TRBV10-3	TRBJ2-2	-	-	CAISEGLGLDTGELFF	TGTGCCATCAGTGAGGGACTGGGACTGGACACCGGGGAGCTGTTTTTT
TRBV7-9	TRBJ2-2	-	many	CASSQSGELFF	TGTGCCAGCTCTCAGTCCGGGGAGCTGTTTTTT
TRBV5-1	TRBJ2-2	TRBD2	few	CASSLAGTSGGVNTGELFF	TGCGCCAGCAGCTTAGCCGGGACTAGCGGGGGAGTTAACACCGGGGAGCTGTTTTTT
TRBV18	TRBJ1-4	-	many	CASSPKDWEKLFF	TGTGCCAGCTCACCTAAGGATTGGGAAAAACTGTTTTTT
TRBV9	TRBJ1-1	-	few	CASSPQRGTTEAFF	TGTGCCAGCAGCCCCCAGAGGGGGACAACTGAAGCTTTCTTT
TRBV30	TRBJ2-1	-	many	CAWSSTRKTYNEQFF	TGTGCCTGGAGTTCTACGCGCAAGACCTACAATGAGCAGTTCTTC
TRBV29-1	TRBJ1-2	-	-	CSVVRDTNYGYTF	TGCAGCGTAGTCCGGGACACTAACTATGGCTACACCTTC
TRBV5-1	TRBJ2-7	-	many	CASSLEGRRSYEQYF	TGCGCCAGCAGCTTGGAGGGCAGGAGATCCTACGAGCAGTACTTC
TRBV7-6	TRBJ2-3	-	many	CASSLAQGSTDTQYF	TGTGCCAGCAGCTTAGCGCAGGGTAGCACAGATACGCAGTATTTT
TRBV20-1	TRBJ2-1	TRBD2	many	CSASGGANEQFF	TGCAGTGCTAGCGGGGGGGCCAACGAGCAGTTCTTC
TRBV29-1	TRBJ1-2	-	many	CSVDDRQRPHTF	TGCAGCGTCGACGACAGGCAGCGGCCCCACACCTTC
TRBV6-5	TRBJ2-3	-	many	CASSLEYDTDTQYF	TGTGCCAGCAGCTTAGAGTACGACACAGATACGCAGTATTTT
TRBV7-8	TRBJ2-7	TRBD1	-	CASSSPPGQASSYEQYF	TGTGCCAGCAGCTCGCCCCCCGGACAGGCTAGCTCCTACGAGCAGTACTTC
TRBV29-1	TRBJ1-1	TRBD1	many	CSVAQGAEAFF	TGCAGCGTTGCCCAGGGGGCTGAAGCTTTCTTT
TRBV4-1	TRBJ2-1	-	many	CASSQEMYNEQFF	TGCGCCAGCAGCCAAGAGATGTACAATGAGCAGTTCTTC
TRBV2	TRBJ2-5	-	few	CASDTGNRETQYF	TGTGCCAGTGATACAGGGAACCGAGAGACCCAGTACTTC
TRBV29-1	TRBJ1-2	-	-	CSDWKLYGYTF	TGCAGCGATTGGAAGCTATATGGCTACACCTTC
TRBV19	TRBJ1-6	-	many	CASSPLTGYRNSPLHF	TGTGCCAGTAGTCCTCTGACAGGATATCGTAATTCACCCCTCCACTTT
TRBV4-2	TRBJ2-7	-	many	CASSQDPGRATTYEQYF	TGTGCCAGCAGCCAAGACCCAGGCAGGGCAACGACCTACGAGCAGTACTTC
TRBV2	TRBJ2-3	-	-	CASRETTTDTQYF	TGTGCCAGCAGGGAAACAACCACAGATACGCAGTATTTT
TRBV10-3	TRBJ1-2	TRBD1	-	CAIRNRSGDRVDYTF	TGTGCCATCAGAAACCGAAGTGGGGACAGGGTAGACTACACCTTC
TRBV10-3	TRBJ2-3	TRBD2	few	CAIRPSGSTDTQYF	TGTGCCATCCGGCCTAGCGGTAGCACAGATACGCAGTATTTT
TRBV6-5	TRBJ1-2	-	many	CASSYSTENYGYTF	TGTGCCAGCAGTTACTCGACGGAGAACTATGGCTACACCTTC
TRBV7-2	TRBJ2-5	TRBD2	many	CASSSTSSGGVETQYF	TGTGCCAGCAGCTCCACGAGTAGCGGGGGGGTTGAGACCCAGTACTTC
TRBV5-1	TRBJ2-7	TRBD2	-	CASSPGGGVSYEQYF	TGCGCCAGCAGCCCGGGGGGGGGCGTCTCCTACGAGCAGTACTTC
TRBV7-9	TRBJ1-2	TRBD1	-	CASSSRDRVNYGYTF	TGTGCCAGCAGCTCCCGGGACAGGGTTAACTATGGCTACACCTTC
TRBV12-5	TRBJ2-3	-	many	CASGAGRTDTQYF	TGTGCTAGTGGTGCAGGGCGCACAGATACGCAGTATTTT
TRBV14	TRBJ2-7	TRBD1	many	CASSQLTGGIGYEQYF	TGTGCCAGCAGCCAATTAACAGGGGGCATTGGTTACGAGCAGTACTTC
TRBV6-5	TRBJ1-4	TRBD1	many	CASSYSGQGEKLFF	TGTGCCAGCAGTTACTCGGGACAGGGTGAAAAACTGTTTTTT
TRBV7-2	TRBJ2-7	TRBD2	many	CASSLASSGGPYEQYF	TGTGCCAGCAGCTTAGCTTCAAGCGGGGGACCTTACGAGCAGTACTTC
TRBV25-1	TRBJ1-5	TRBD1	few	CASQSGQGVSQPQHF	TGTGCCAGCCAGTCCGGACAGGGGGTTTCTCAGCCCCAGCATTTT
TRBV6-2/TRBV6-3	TRBJ2-6	-	many	CASMTGANVLTF	TGTGCCAGCATGACTGGGGCCAACGTCCTGACTTTC
TRBV6-2/TRBV6-3	TRBJ1-5	-	many	CASSSGRRQPQHF	TGTGCCAGCAGCTCTGGACGGAGGCAGCCCCAGCATTTT
TRBV18	TRBJ2-2	-	many	CASSTDRGNTGELFF	TGTGCCAGCTCAACCGATCGGGGGAACACCGGGGAGCTGTTTTTT
TRBV3-1	TRBJ1-5	-	many	CASSKGTVSNQPQHF	TGTGCCAGCAGCAAAGGGACGGTTAGCAATCAGCCCCAGCATTTT
TRBV6-5	TRBJ2-3	-	many	CASSRGAKTDTQYF	TGTGCCAGCAGCCGGGGGGCTAAAACAGATACGCAGTATTTT
TRBV12-3/TRBV12-4	TRBJ2-4	TRBD1	few	CASIKGDRNPKNIQYF	TGTGCCAGCATCAAAGGGGACAGGAACCCTAAAAACATTCAGTACTTC
TRBV7-2	TRBJ1-4	TRBD1	few	CASTRGGADEKLFF	TGTGCCAGCACCCGAGGGGGCGCGGATGAAAAACTGTTTTTT
TRBV7-2	TRBJ2-1	TRBD2	many	CASSVQPGTSDEQFF	TGTGCCAGCAGCGTCCAACCGGGGACTAGCGATGAGCAGTTCTTC
TRBV20-1	TRBJ2-7	TRBD2	-	CSAGSGADTYEQYF	TGCAGTGCCGGAAGCGGGGCCGATACCTACGAGCAGTACTTC
TRBV10-3	TRBJ1-1	-	many	CAISAAGGSLHTEAFF	TGTGCCATCAGTGCAGCAGGTGGCAGCCTGCACACTGAAGCTTTCTTT
TRBV19	TRBJ2-3	-	many	CASSRRDADTQYF	TGTGCCAGTAGTAGACGGGACGCAGATACGCAGTATTTT
TRBV4-2	TRBJ1-5	TRBD1	many	CASSQSGGQLGPQHF	TGTGCCAGCAGCCAATCTGGGGGACAGCTAGGGCCCCAGCATTTT